The 28 T cell receptor beta chains given below trace back to one sample, sequenced in a study of blood T cell repertoires in COVID-19. The table came from immunoSEQ multiplex PCR; TCRdb's copy has only in-frame clones and leaves some out. The table shows around 40,000 clones, with 79% occurring only once. Sequencing input: peripheral blood. The receptors were gathered from a man aged 70 or older with acute or convalescent COVID-19.

The chain has TRBV27 and TRBJ2-2; D possibly corresponds to TRBD2 (6 bases). Trimming pared 10 bases from V and 2 bases from J, leaving 14 bases between. The CDR3 loop spans 14 amino acids. Looked up from germline, CDR1 is MNHEY and CDR2 is SMNVEV (reference sequence). The CDR3 bases are TGTGCCACCCAGGAGGGCCTCAACACCGGGGAGCTGTTTTTT. Translated: CATQEGLNTGELFF.

The V and J genes are TRBV7-9 and TRBJ1-1; D may be TRBD1 (5 bases). The CDR3 runs to 13 residues. The germline gives CDR1 SEHNR, CDR2 FQNEAQ (reference sequence). With 1 base removed from V and 12 bases from J, the gap between germline ends came to 15 bases. In DNA form, the CDR3 reads TGTGCCAGCAGCTTAGAACAGGTTGTTAGGCCTTTCTTT. This codes for CASSLEQVVRPFF.

This clone occurred a few times. The chain combines TRBV18 with TRBJ1-1, with D tentatively TRBD1 (5 bases). The germline gives CDR1 KGHSH, CDR2 LQKENI. The CDR3 sequence is 14 residues long. The ends were cut back, 4 bases at V and 3 bases at J, with 12 bases in the middle. CDR3 protein: CASSLSTRDTEAFF. The CDR3 region has the DNA TGTGCCAGCTCACTATCGACCAGGGACACTGAAGCTTTCTTT. The full variable domain, its missing parts supplied by reference TRBV18 and TRBJ1-1, is NAGVMQNPRHLVRRRGQEARLRCSPMKGHSHVYWYRQLPEEGLKFMVYLQKENIIDESGMPKERFSAEFPKEGPSILRIQQVVRGDSAAYFCASSLSTRDTEAFFGQGTRLTVV.

The CDR3 sequence: CASSPRTQGVGIGYEQYF. The CDR3 DNA reads TGTGCCAGCTCACCCCGTACCCAGGGGGTCGGAATTGGGTACGAGCAGTACTTC. The rearrangement joins TRBV18 to TRBJ2-7; 7 nucleotides agree with TRBD1. CDR1 KGHSH and CDR2 LQKENI come from the germline V gene. The CDR3 loop spans 18 amino acids. Trimming cost V 3 bases and J 4 bases; bases outside gene matches: 18. Full variable domain (missing parts from reference TRBV18 and TRBJ2-7): NAGVMQNPRHLVRRRGQEARLRCSPMKGHSHVYWYRQLPEEGLKFMVYLQKENIIDESGMPKERFSAEFPKEGPSILRIQQVVRGDSAAYFCASSPRTQGVGIGYEQYFGPGTRLTVT.

This clone was observed a handful of times. The chain joins TRBV27 to TRBJ1-5, with D hard to call. Germline CDR1 and CDR2: MNHEY and SMNVEV (reference sequence). The ends were cut back, 2 bases at V and 3 bases at J, with 17 bases in the middle. The CDR3 sequence is 17 residues long. CDR3 loop: CASSLGHGREDNQPQHF. The CDR3 DNA follows: TGTGCCAGCAGTTTAGGCCACGGACGGGAGGACAATCAGCCCCAGCATTTT.

This chain connects TRBV19 to TRBJ2-2; D may be TRBD1 (5 bases). This CDR3 is 18 amino acids long. Germline CDR1 reads LNHDA; CDR2 reads SQIVND (reference sequence). Trimming took 3 bases from V and 2 from J, leaving 19 bases between them. CDR3 nucleotide sequence: TGTGCCAGTAGTATCTCGGCAGGGAAGTATCCCAACACCGGGGAGCTGTTTTTT. It codes for CASSISAGKYPNTGELFF.

The J gene is TRBJ2-7, the V gene TRBV5-8; possibly TRBD2 for D (6 bases). Germline CDR1 SGHTS, CDR2 YDEGEE. This CDR3 has 14 residues. The V end was cut by 4 bases, the J end by 2 bases, with 13 bases between. The CDR3 sequence is CASSPRDSTYEQYF. Written as DNA, the CDR3 is TGTGCCAGCAGCCCCCGGGACTCGACCTACGAGCAGTACTTC.

CDR3 in DNA: TGCGCCAGCAGTGGAGGACTGGAGACCCAGTACTTC. This encodes CASSGGLETQYF. The V gene is TRBV10-2, the J gene TRBJ2-5; D may be TRBD2 (5 bases). Germline V gene data show CDR1 as WSHSY and CDR2 as SAAADI. Deletions cut 4 bases from V and 5 bases from J, with 8 bases between. This CDR3 spans 12 amino acids.

The chain combines TRBV4-2 with TRBJ2-1; the D gene is possibly TRBD1 (5 bases). Trimming took 2 bases from V and 4 from J, leaving 15 bases between them. Germline V gives CDR1 LGHNA, CDR2 YNFKEQ. CDR3 length equals 16 residues. The CDR3 loop reads CASSQPASGSYNEQFF. The DNA for the CDR3 is TGTGCCAGCAGCCAACCAGCCTCAGGGTCTTACAATGAGCAGTTCTTC.

The gene calls are TRBV27 and TRBJ2-3; TRBD2 might be the D (5 bases). Trimming left V 2 bases short and J 1 base short, with 7 bases between. Germline loops: CDR1 MNHEY, CDR2 SMNVEV (reference sequence). This CDR3 comprises 14 residues. This chain's CDR3 is CASSLAAGTDTQYF. CDR3 sequence (DNA): TGTGCCAGCAGTTTAGCAGCGGGCACAGATACGCAGTATTTT.

This chain connects TRBV5-1 to TRBJ2-1, with D possibly TRBD2 on 7 matching bases. Germline CDR1 reads SGHRS; CDR2 reads YFSETQ. V gave up 0 bases and J gave up 10 bases, with 14 bases separating them. The CDR3 length is 14 residues. CDR3: CASSLEGGAREQFF. In DNA form, the CDR3 reads TGCGCCAGCAGCTTGGAAGGGGGGGCTAGGGAGCAGTTCTTC.

This clone was counted only a few times. The V and J genes are TRBV27 and TRBJ2-1; 11 nucleotides match TRBD2. V was pared by 5 bases and J by 6 bases, with 6 bases of the junction left unmatched. CDR1 and CDR2 from the germline V gene are MNHEY and SMNVEV (reference sequence). This CDR3 spans 15 amino acids. The CDR3 spells CASSKGLAVFNEQFF. For the CDR3, the DNA is TGTGCCAGCAGTAAGGGACTAGCGGTTTTCAATGAGCAGTTCTTC.

The rearrangement links TRBV6-2 or TRBV6-3 to TRBJ2-7, with 7 bases matching TRBD1. From germline, CDR1 is MNHEY and CDR2 SVGEGT. V gave up 2 bases and J gave up 5 bases; unmatched junction bases: 3. This CDR3 is built from 13 residues. The CDR3 is CASSYVDRDEQYF. The CDR3 nucleotides read TGTGCCAGCAGTTACGTTGACAGGGACGAGCAGTACTTC.

The chain joins TRBV7-2 to TRBJ2-3, with 9 positions matching TRBD2. The germline V gene has CDR1 SGHTA and CDR2 FQGNSA. The CDR3 covers 16 residues. The trim removed 5 bases at V and 4 bases at J, leaving 10 bases unmatched. The CDR3 loop reads CASSPRGSGSSDTQYF. The CDR3 coding sequence is TGTGCCAGCAGCCCCCGGGGTAGCGGGAGCTCAGATACGCAGTATTTT.

This clone was seen once. V gene TRBV20-1 combines with J gene TRBJ1-1; D not certain. CDR1 and CDR2 from the germline V gene are DFQATT and SNEGSKA (reference sequence). Trimming left V 3 bases short and J 2 bases short, with 10 bases between. The CDR3 loop spans 13 amino acids. In DNA, the CDR3 is TGCAGTGCTAGTCGAGTTCTAAACACTGAAGCTTTCTTT. Residues: CSASRVLNTEAFF.

The J gene is TRBJ2-7, the V gene TRBV2; perhaps TRBD2 as D (6 bases). V dropped 4 bases and J dropped 6 bases, with 13 bases sitting between them. The CDR3 sequence is 13 residues long. Germline V CDR1 and CDR2: SNHLY, FYNNEI. The CDR3 nucleotides are TGTGCCAGCAGTGGGGCAGGGAGGCGCGAGCAGTACTTC. Its translation: CASSGAGRREQYF.

The rearrangement joins TRBV7-2 to TRBJ2-1, with 7 bases matching TRBD2. J lost 8 bases, V lost 3 bases, and 4 bases had no gene match. CDR1 is SGHTA, CDR2 FQGNSA, per germline. This CDR3 is built from 13 residues. CDR3 bases: TGTGCCAGCAGCTTGAGACTAGCCTATGAGCAGTTCTTC. Its translation is CASSLRLAYEQFF.

The chain combines TRBV7-3 with TRBJ2-3; 13 nucleotides line up with TRBD2. Looked up from germline, CDR1 is SGHTA and CDR2 is FQGTGA. The V segment lost 4 bases and the J segment 4 bases; nucleotides outside the gene matches: 5. The CDR3 totals 16 residues. The DNA for the CDR3 is TGTGCCAGCAGCTCACGACTAGCGGGAGGCCCAGATACGCAGTATTTT. Its protein product is CASSSRLAGGPDTQYF.

This clone has a handful of counts. The chain's CDR3 is CASSRGSSYEQYF. DNA of the CDR3: TGTGCCAGCAGCCGCGGGAGTTCCTACGAGCAGTACTTC. This chain links TRBV3-1 (or the pseudogene TRBV3-2) with TRBJ2-7; 7 nucleotides agree with TRBD2. The CDR3 runs 13 residues. V lost 4 bases to trimming and J lost 1 base; unmatched junction nucleotides: 1. The germline CDR1 and CDR2 sequences are LGHDT and YNNKEL (reference sequence).

This chain links TRBV19 with TRBJ2-6, with D unresolved. Trimming stripped 8 bases from V and 0 bases from J, with 5 bases between. The CDR3 has 13 amino acids. Germline lookup yields CDR1 LNHDA and CDR2 SQIVND (reference sequence). This CDR3 is CASVLSGANVLTF. The CDR3, as DNA: TGTGCCAGTGTACTCTCTGGGGCCAACGTCCTGACTTTC.

The rearrangement uses TRBV27 and TRBJ2-7; 7 bases match TRBD1. This CDR3 is built from 14 residues. Losses at the gene ends were 6 bases for V and 2 bases for J; bases not matched to a gene: 7. The germline CDR1 and CDR2 sequences are MNHEY and SMNVEV (reference sequence). The CDR3 DNA sequence: TGTGCCAGCAGACAACCGGGACAGCCCTACGAGCAGTACTTC. Encoded protein: CASRQPGQPYEQYF.

The V gene is TRBV11-3, the J gene TRBJ2-3; D perhaps matches TRBD2 (5 bases). With 5 bases removed from V and 5 bases from J, the gap between germline ends came to 8 bases. Germline lookup yields CDR1 SGHNT and CDR2 YENEEA. The CDR3 loop spans 12 amino acids. CDR3 loop: CASSLGGDTQYF. CDR3 nucleotides: TGTGCCAGCAGCCTAGGAGGAGATACGCAGTATTTT.

The CDR3 region is CASSLSRLDNIQYF. For the CDR3, the DNA is TGTGCCAGCTCACTCTCCCGGCTAGATAACATTCAGTACTTC. The rearrangement joins TRBV18 to TRBJ2-4; D gene unclear. Trimming stripped 4 bases from V and 7 bases from J, with 14 bases between. This CDR3 is built from 14 residues. Germline V gene data show CDR1 as KGHSH and CDR2 as LQKENI.

This clone has a single count. V and J are TRBV18 and TRBJ2-7; 7 bases are a match to TRBD2. Germline lookup yields CDR1 KGHSH and CDR2 LQKENI. With 0 bases clipped from V and 3 bases from J, the junction kept 8 bases outside the gene matches. This CDR3 has 16 residues. CDR3 amino acids: CASSPPGLAEHYEQYF. The CDR3 DNA reads as TGTGCCAGCTCACCACCGGGGCTAGCGGAGCACTACGAGCAGTACTTC.

V is TRBV28 and J is TRBJ1-1; 9 nucleotides align to TRBD1. The CDR3 sequence is 15 residues long. After removal of 5 bases from V and 4 bases from J, the junction contained 8 bases not matched to a gene. CDR1 is MDHEN, CDR2 SYDVKM, per germline. CDR3 sequence: CASSAPGQGTTEAFF. In DNA, the CDR3 is TGTGCCAGCAGTGCCCCGGGACAGGGAACCACTGAAGCTTTCTTT.

V usage is TRBV6-5 and J usage is TRBJ2-1, with 8 bases identical to TRBD1. The CDR3 runs to 14 residues. Germline V gene data show CDR1 as MNHEY and CDR2 as SVGAGI. With 3 bases clipped from V and 8 bases from J, the junction kept 6 bases outside the gene matches. The CDR3 is CASSYGQGAYEQFF. The CDR3 bases are TGTGCCAGCAGTTATGGGCAGGGGGCCTATGAGCAGTTCTTC.

V and J are TRBV7-8 and TRBJ1-1; 8 positions agree with TRBD1. Per germline, CDR1 SGHVS and CDR2 FQNEAQ. V trimming: 5 bases; J trimming: 1 base; junction bases outside the gene matches: 6. The CDR3 has 15 amino acids. The CDR3 loop is CASSAQGARNTEAFF. CDR3 sequence (DNA): TGTGCCAGCAGCGCGCAGGGGGCCCGGAACACTGAAGCTTTCTTT.

The chain recombines TRBV7-2 with TRBJ1-3; D remains unclear. V lost 4 bases and J 0 bases, leaving 10 bases between the germline ends. This CDR3 is built from 15 residues. Germline V CDR1 and CDR2: SGHTA, FQGNSA. The DNA for the CDR3 is TGTGCCAGCAGCTACAGTTCCGGCTCTGGAAACACCATATATTTT. It codes for CASSYSSGSGNTIYF.